This TCR beta chain was sequenced in a study of graft-versus-host responses after intestinal transplantation. Only in-frame clones appear in the TCRdb table, and some are missing; sequencing was by immunoSEQ multiplex PCR. Here the sample spans about 100,000 clones, around nine tenths being singletons. On this clone: Antigen: not known.

Germline V gene lookup returns CDR1 LNHNV and CDR2 YYDKDF (reference sequence). V shed 0 bases and J shed 0 bases, with 8 bases lying between them. This CDR3 has 15 amino acids. The sample in question was unstimulated CD8+ T cells sorted from spleen or lymph node cells, obtained before intestinal transplant. The origin of this receptor is a human donor who received an intestinal transplant. V usage is TRBV15 and J usage is TRBJ1-2; D gene ambiguous. This CDR3 reads CATSRDWQSNYGYTF. The CDR3 DNA is TGTGCCACCAGCAGAGATTGGCAGTCTAACTATGGCTACACCTTC.